This TCR beta chain appears in the sequencing data of a study of Graves' ophthalmopathy and Graves' hyperthyroidism. With 1 base removed from V and 6 bases from J, the gap between germline ends came to 9 bases. This CDR3 has 14 amino acids. From germline, CDR1 is SGHAT and CDR2 FQNNGV. About this clonotype: Its antigen is unknown.

Study-level points and caveats: Separation of ophthalmopathy from stable hyperthyroidism was achieved by a 13-signature model, at around 89% sensitivity and 81.08% specificity. The study's model predicted ophthalmopathy progression at about 68% sensitivity and around 75% specificity.

As the template, RNA transcripts were used to amplify TCR beta CDR3 regions. Following a first-round RT-PCR that used HTBI primers, a second-round multiplex PCR was carried out. Each CDR3 protein gets one entry after TCRdb re-called the multiplex PCR reads with MiXCR. The top ten hold roughly 7.4% of the sample, which has hundreds of thousands of distinct CDR3 sequences, about a fifth seen once. Clinical symptoms, serum thyroxine, TRAb, thyroid ultrasound and orbital computed tomography determined diagnosis. The sample comprised peripheral blood. This clonotype was sampled from a woman in her late teens or twenties with stable Graves' hyperthyroidism. Some clones in this sample may be carry-over from other donors' samples. This chain joins TRBV11-2 and TRBJ2-2, with a possible D match to TRBD1 (5 bases). The DNA of the CDR3 is TGTGCCAGCAGCTTAGCCAGGGTGGCCGGGGAGCTGTTTTTT. Encoded protein: CASSLARVAGELFF.